Shown below are 16 T cell receptor beta chains from a single sample sequenced in a study of T-cell memory formation after mild COVID-19. TCRdb analysed the 5' RACE reads with MiXCR anew, one entry per CDR3 protein. The repertoire holds 410,000 or so distinct CDR3 sequences, with about 25% as singletons. The sequenced sample consisted of PBMCs or a T cell subset sorted from them (not recorded which). These receptors all stem from an adult woman who had mild COVID-19 (a few samples of this study predate the infection). Cell type and time point are not known.

This clonotype has just one count. The chain recombines TRBV20-1 with TRBJ2-6; D gene unclear. The ends were cut back, 0 bases at V and 1 base at J, with 4 bases in the middle. Germline values: CDR1 DFQATT, CDR2 SNEGSKA (reference sequence). The CDR3 is 14 residues long. This chain's CDR3 is CSAREDSGANVLTF. CDR3 nucleotides: TGCAGTGCTAGAGAAGATTCTGGGGCCAACGTCCTGACTTTC.

This clonotype was picked up one time. The J gene is TRBJ2-5, the V gene TRBV12-3 or TRBV12-4; 7 bases align to TRBD1. The CDR3 is made up of 15 amino acids. Unmatched junction bases numbered 10, after V lost 5 bases and J lost 4 bases. The CDR3 here is CASSRPDREGETQYF. In DNA form, the CDR3 reads TGTGCCAGCAGTCGGCCTGACAGGGAAGGAGAGACCCAGTACTTC.

The chain combines TRBV19 with TRBJ2-7, with D perhaps being TRBD1 or TRBD2 (5 bases each). The CDR3 spans 14 residues. CDR1 LNHDA and CDR2 SQIVND come from the germline V gene (reference sequence). V lost 6 bases and J lost 0, with 12 bases in between. For the CDR3, the DNA is TGTGCCAGTAGCGGCCTCGGGGCCTCCTACGAGCAGTACTTC. Its translation: CASSGLGASYEQYF.

This chain connects TRBV5-1 to TRBJ2-7; the D gene is possibly TRBD2 (6 bases). The CDR3 has 14 residues. Germline CDR1 SGHRS, CDR2 YFSETQ. Deletions cut 2 bases from V and 3 bases from J, with 12 bases between. The CDR3 spells CASSFGGPNYEQYF. The CDR3 DNA reads TGCGCCAGCAGCTTCGGGGGACCAAACTACGAGCAGTACTTC.

This clonotype came up a few times. This rearrangement joins TRBV7-2 to TRBJ1-1, with 7 bases identical to TRBD1. This CDR3 comprises 14 residues. J gave up 4 bases and V 1 base, and 3 bases lay outside the gene matches. Germline V gene lookup returns CDR1 SGHTA and CDR2 FQGNSA. This CDR3 reads CASSLVPGGTEAFF. The CDR3 region has the DNA TGTGCCAGCAGCTTAGTGCCAGGGGGCACTGAAGCTTTCTTT.

V usage is TRBV21-1 and J usage is TRBJ1-1; no DNA check was done on the table's D call, TRBD1. TRBV21-1 is a known pseudogene. This CDR3 has 12 amino acids. CDR3 nucleotides: TGTCAGACAGGGGCTGAGTACACTGAAGCTTTCTTT. This translates into CQTGAEYTEAFF.

In its sample, this clonotype was seen a few times. The rearrangement joins TRBV6-2 or TRBV6-3 to TRBJ2-5, with 7 bases matching TRBD1. V trimming: 6 bases; J trimming: 1 base; junction bases outside the gene matches: 5. CDR3 length: 14 residues. From germline, CDR1 is MNHEY and CDR2 SVGEGT. CDR3 nucleotide sequence: TGTGCCAGCAGCACGGGACAGATCCAAGAGACCCAGTACTTC. Translating it yields CASSTGQIQETQYF.

The V call is TRBV18, the J call TRBJ1-6, with 7 bases identical to TRBD1. V shed 3 bases, J shed 8 bases, and the junction held 7 bases outside the gene matches. Germline loops: CDR1 KGHSH, CDR2 LQKENI. The CDR3 is made up of 15 amino acids. DNA for the CDR3: TGTGCCAGCTCACCCAGACAGGGCGATGATTCACCCCTCCACTTT. It is translated as CASSPRQGDDSPLHF.

This clonotype was observed a handful of times. The J gene is TRBJ1-1, the V gene TRBV29-1; 12 nucleotides match TRBD1. The V and J ends lost 6 bases and 11 bases, in that order; junction bases with no gene match: 7. In germline, CDR1 is SQVTM, CDR2 ANQGSEA. The CDR3 extends over 12 amino acids. The CDR3 loop is CSVDRDRGRAFF. In DNA, the CDR3 is TGCAGCGTCGATAGGGACAGGGGGCGCGCTTTCTTT.

This clonotype was detected a few times. V gene TRBV12-5 combines with J gene TRBJ2-3; TRBD2 agrees at 14 bases. The V gene's germline CDR1 is LGHNT and CDR2 FRNRAP. V was pared by 4 bases and J by 1 base, with 4 bases of the junction left unmatched. CDR3 length equals 17 residues. The CDR3 spells CASGSGLAGGGTDTQYF. DNA for the CDR3: TGTGCTAGTGGTTCCGGACTAGCGGGAGGAGGCACAGATACGCAGTATTTT.

The chain recombines TRBV12-3 or TRBV12-4 with TRBJ2-6; D is ambiguous. The CDR3 extends over 17 amino acids. V lost 0 bases, J lost 1 base, and 10 bases lay in between. In DNA, the CDR3 is TGTGCCAGCAGTTTAGCGCGGCTGCTATCTGGGGCCAACGTCCTGACTTTC. Translating it yields CASSLARLLSGANVLTF.

This clonotype was recorded a few times. This chain joins TRBV18 and TRBJ1-1; D call uncertain. The CDR3 extends over 12 amino acids. The V end lost 3 bases, the J end lost 2 bases, and 4 bases lay between the germline ends. CDR1 is KGHSH, CDR2 LQKENI, per germline. The CDR3 spells CASSPINTEAFF. The CDR3 DNA reads TGTGCCAGCTCACCGATCAACACTGAAGCTTTCTTT.

V gene TRBV6-5 combines with J gene TRBJ1-1; 8 nucleotides align to TRBD1. Germline V gene lookup returns CDR1 MNHEY and CDR2 SVGAGI. The length of the CDR3 is 13 residues. The junction had 7 bases not matched to a gene; V was cut back by 6 bases and J by 7 bases. This CDR3 is CASRRAGGIEAFF. CDR3 coding DNA: TGTGCCAGCAGAAGGGCAGGGGGCATTGAAGCTTTCTTT.

A few counts support this clonotype. This sequence joins TRBV7-2 and TRBJ2-3; D is undetermined. The CDR3 contains 13 residues. Germline lookup yields CDR1 SGHTA and CDR2 FQGNSA. The V end was cut by 3 bases, the J end by 4 bases, with 8 bases between. The CDR3 here is CASSFQVADTQYF. The CDR3 DNA reads as TGTGCCAGCAGCTTCCAGGTGGCAGATACGCAGTATTTT. Supplemented by reference TRBV7-2 and TRBJ2-3, the full variable domain reads GAGVSQSPSNKVTEKGKDVELRCDPISGHTALYWYRQSLGQGLEFLIYFQGNSAPDKSGLPSDRFSAERTGGSVSTLTIQRTQQEDSAVYLCASSFQVADTQYFGPGTRLTVL.

J is TRBJ2-5 and V is TRBV20-1, with 10 bases lining up with TRBD1. Germline CDR1 and CDR2: DFQATT and SNEGSKA (reference sequence). V gave up 6 bases and J gave up 2 bases; unmatched junction bases: 6. This CDR3 region has 14 residues. CDR3 DNA sequence: TGCAGTGCGACGGGACAGGGGAGGCAAGAGACCCAGTACTTC. It specifies CSATGQGRQETQYF.

This clonotype showed up many times. This rearrangement joins TRBV12-3 or TRBV12-4 to TRBJ2-1; 8 positions agree with TRBD2. This CDR3 region has 16 residues. V shed 5 bases, J shed 3 bases, and the junction held 9 bases outside the gene matches. CDR3 sequence (DNA): TGTGCCAGCAGTCCGTCGGGCACTAGCGGCTACAATGAGCAGTTCTTC. This translates into CASSPSGTSGYNEQFF.